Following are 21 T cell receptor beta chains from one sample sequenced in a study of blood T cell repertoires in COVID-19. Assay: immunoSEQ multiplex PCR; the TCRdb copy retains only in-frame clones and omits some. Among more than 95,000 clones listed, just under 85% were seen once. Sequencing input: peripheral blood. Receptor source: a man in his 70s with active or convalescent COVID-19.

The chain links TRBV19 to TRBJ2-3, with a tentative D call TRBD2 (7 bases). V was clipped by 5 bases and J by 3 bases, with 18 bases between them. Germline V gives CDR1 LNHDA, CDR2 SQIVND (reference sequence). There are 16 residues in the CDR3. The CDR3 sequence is CASSPTRGGWTDTQYF. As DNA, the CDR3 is TGTGCCAGTAGTCCGACGAGGGGGGGCTGGACAGATACGCAGTATTTT.

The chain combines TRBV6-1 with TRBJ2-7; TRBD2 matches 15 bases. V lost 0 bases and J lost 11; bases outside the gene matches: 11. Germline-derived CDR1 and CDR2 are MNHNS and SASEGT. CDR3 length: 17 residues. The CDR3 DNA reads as TGTGCCAGCAGTGAAGCCACCTCCGGGACTAGCGGGGGGAAGGAGTACTTC. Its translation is CASSEATSGTSGGKEYF.

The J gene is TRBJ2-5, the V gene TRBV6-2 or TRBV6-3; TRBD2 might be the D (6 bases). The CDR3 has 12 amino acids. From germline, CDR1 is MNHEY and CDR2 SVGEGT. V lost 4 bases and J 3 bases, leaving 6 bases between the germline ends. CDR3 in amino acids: CASSWGEETQYF. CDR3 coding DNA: TGTGCCAGCAGTTGGGGGGAAGAGACCCAGTACTTC.

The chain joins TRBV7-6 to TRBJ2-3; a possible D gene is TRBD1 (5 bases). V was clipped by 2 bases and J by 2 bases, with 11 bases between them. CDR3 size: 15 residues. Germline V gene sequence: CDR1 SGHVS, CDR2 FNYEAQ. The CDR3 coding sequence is TGTGCCAGCAGCTTATCCCAGGGATTCACAGATACGCAGTATTTT. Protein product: CASSLSQGFTDTQYF. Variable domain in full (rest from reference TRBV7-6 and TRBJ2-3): GAGVSQSPRYKVTKRGQDVALRCDPISGHVSLYWYRQALGQGPEFLTYFNYEAQQDKSGLPNDRFSAERPEGSISTLTIQRTEQRDSAMYRCASSLSQGFTDTQYFGPGTRLTVL.

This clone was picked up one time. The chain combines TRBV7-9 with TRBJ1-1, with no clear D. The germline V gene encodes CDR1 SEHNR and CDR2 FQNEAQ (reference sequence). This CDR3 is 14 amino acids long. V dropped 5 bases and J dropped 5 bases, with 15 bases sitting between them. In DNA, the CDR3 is TGTGCCAGCAGCATTCTTAATACCGGGACTGAAGCTTTCTTT. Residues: CASSILNTGTEAFF. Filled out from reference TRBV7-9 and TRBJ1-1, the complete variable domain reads DTGVSQNPRHKITKRGQNVTFRCDPISEHNRLYWYRQTLGQGPEFLTYFQNEAQLEKSRLLSDRFSAERPKGSFSTLEIQRTEQGDSAMYLCASSILNTGTEAFFGQGTRLTVV.

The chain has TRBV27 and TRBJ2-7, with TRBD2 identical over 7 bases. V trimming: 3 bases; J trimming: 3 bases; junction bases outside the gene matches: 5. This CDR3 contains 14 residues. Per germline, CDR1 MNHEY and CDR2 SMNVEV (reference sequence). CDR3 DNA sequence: TGTGCCAGCAGTTTCGCGGGAGCCCTCTACGAGCAGTACTTC. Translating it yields CASSFAGALYEQYF.

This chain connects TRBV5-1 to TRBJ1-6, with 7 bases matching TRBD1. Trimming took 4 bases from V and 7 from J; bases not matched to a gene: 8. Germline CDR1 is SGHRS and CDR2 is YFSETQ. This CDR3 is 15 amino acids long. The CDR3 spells CASSLDGQANSPLHF. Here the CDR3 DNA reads TGCGCCAGCAGCCTGGACGGACAGGCGAATTCACCCCTCCACTTT. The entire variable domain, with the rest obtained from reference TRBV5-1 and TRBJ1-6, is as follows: KAGVTQTPRYLIKTRGQQVTLSCSPISGHRSVSWYQQTPGQGLQFLFEYFSETQRNKGNFPGRFSGRQFSNSRSEMNVSTLELGDSALYLCASSLDGQANSPLHFGNGTRLTVT.

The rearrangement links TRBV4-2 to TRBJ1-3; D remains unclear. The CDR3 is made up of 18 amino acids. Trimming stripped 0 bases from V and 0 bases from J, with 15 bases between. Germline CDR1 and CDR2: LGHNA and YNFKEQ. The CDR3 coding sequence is TGTGCCAGCAGCCAAGATACAACGCAAAGTACCTCTGGAAACACCATATATTTT. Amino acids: CASSQDTTQSTSGNTIYF.

DNA of the CDR3: TGTGCCAGCAGCTTGGATGGAGGGTACAATGAGCAGTTCTTC. This gives the protein CASSLDGGYNEQFF. The chain couples TRBV5-4 to TRBJ2-1; weak D call: TRBD2 (6 bases). Trimming stripped 0 bases from V and 4 bases from J, with 8 bases between. Germline V gene lookup returns CDR1 SGHNT and CDR2 YYREEE (reference sequence). The CDR3 covers 14 residues.

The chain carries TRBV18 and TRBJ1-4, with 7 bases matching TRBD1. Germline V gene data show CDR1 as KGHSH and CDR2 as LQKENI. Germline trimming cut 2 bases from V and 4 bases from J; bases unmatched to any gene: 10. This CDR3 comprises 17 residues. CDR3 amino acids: CASSPNAGGQLNEKLFF. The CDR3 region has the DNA TGTGCCAGCTCACCAAACGCCGGGGGACAGCTTAATGAAAAACTGTTTTTT.

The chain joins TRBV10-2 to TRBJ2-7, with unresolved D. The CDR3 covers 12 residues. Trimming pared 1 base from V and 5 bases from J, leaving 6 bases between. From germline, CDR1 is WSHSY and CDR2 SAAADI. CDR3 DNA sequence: TGCGCCAGCAGTGAGTGGCTCCACGAGCAGTACTTC. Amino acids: CASSEWLHEQYF.

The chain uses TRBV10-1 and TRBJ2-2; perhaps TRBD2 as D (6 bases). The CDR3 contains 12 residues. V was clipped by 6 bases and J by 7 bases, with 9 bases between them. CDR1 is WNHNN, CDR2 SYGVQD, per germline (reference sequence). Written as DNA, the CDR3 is TGCGCCAGCAGGAAGCGGGTCGGGGAGCTGTTTTTT. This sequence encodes CASRKRVGELFF.

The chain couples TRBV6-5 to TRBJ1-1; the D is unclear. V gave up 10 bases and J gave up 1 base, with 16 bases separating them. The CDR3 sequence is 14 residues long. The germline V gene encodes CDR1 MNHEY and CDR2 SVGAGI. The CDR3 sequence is CATHPGGRNTEAFF. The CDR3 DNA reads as TGTGCCACGCACCCGGGTGGGAGGAACACTGAAGCTTTCTTT.

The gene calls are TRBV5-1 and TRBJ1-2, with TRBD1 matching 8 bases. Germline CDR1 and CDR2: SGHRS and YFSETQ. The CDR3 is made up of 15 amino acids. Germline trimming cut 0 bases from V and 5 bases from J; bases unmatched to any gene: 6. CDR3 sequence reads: CASSLVVTGVYGYTF. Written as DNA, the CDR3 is TGCGCCAGCAGCTTGGTTGTGACAGGGGTTTATGGCTACACCTTC.

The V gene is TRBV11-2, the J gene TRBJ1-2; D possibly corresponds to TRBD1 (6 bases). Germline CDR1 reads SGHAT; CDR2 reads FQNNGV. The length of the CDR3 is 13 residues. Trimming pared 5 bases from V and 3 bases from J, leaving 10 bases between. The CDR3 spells CASSPGHYYGYTF. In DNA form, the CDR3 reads TGTGCCAGCAGCCCGGGACATTACTATGGCTACACCTTC.

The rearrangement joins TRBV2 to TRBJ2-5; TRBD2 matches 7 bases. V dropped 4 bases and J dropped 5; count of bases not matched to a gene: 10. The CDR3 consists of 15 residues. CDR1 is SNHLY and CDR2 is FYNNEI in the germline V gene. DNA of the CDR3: TGTGCCAGCAGTGGGGGGACTACATTGAGGGAGACCCAGTACTTC. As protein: CASSGGTTLRETQYF.

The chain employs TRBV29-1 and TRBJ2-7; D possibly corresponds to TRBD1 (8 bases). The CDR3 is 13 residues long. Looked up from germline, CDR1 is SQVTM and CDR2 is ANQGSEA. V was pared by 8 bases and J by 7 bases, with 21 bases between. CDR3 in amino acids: CSRGGRGPREQYF. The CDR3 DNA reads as TGCAGCAGGGGGGGCAGGGGGCCGAGAGAGCAGTACTTC.

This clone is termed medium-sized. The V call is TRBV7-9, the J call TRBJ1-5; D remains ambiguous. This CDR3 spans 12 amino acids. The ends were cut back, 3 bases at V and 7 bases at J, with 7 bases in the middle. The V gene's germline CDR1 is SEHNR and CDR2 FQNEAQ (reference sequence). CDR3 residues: CASSFEAQPQHF. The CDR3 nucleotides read TGTGCCAGCAGCTTTGAGGCCCAGCCCCAGCATTTT.

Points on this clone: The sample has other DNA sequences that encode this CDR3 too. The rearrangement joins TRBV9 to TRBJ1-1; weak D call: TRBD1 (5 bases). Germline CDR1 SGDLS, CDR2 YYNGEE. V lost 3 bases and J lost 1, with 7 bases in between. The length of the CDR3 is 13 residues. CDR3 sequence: CASSADRNTEAFF. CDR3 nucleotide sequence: TGTGCCAGCAGCGCTGACAGGAACACTGAAGCTTTCTTT. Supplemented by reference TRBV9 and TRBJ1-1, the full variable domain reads DSGVTQTPKHLITATGQRVTLRCSPRSGDLSVYWYQQSLDQGLQFLIQYYNGEERAKGNILERFSAQQFPDLHSELNLSSLELGDSALYFCASSADRNTEAFFGQGTRLTVV.

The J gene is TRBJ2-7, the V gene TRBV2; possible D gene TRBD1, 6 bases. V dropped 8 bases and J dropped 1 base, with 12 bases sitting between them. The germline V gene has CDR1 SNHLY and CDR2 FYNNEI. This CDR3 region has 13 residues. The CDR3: CASADRLSYEQYF. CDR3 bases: TGTGCCAGCGCTGACAGGCTTTCCTACGAGCAGTACTTC. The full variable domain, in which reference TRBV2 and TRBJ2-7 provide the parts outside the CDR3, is EPEVTQTPSHQVTQMGQEVILRCVPISNHLYFYWYRQILGQKVEFLVSFYNNEISEKSEIFDDQFSVERPDGSNFTLKIRSTKLEDSAMYFCASADRLSYEQYFGPGTRLTVT.

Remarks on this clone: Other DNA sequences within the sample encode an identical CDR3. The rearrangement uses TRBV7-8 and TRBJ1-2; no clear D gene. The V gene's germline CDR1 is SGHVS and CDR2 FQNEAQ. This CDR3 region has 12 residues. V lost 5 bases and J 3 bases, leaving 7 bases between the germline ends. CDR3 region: CASSPRDYGYTF. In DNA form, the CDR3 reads TGTGCCAGCAGCCCTAGAGACTATGGCTACACCTTC.